What follows are 16 T cell receptor beta chains derived from one specimen sequenced in a study of blood T cell repertoires in COVID-19. The table came from immunoSEQ multiplex PCR; TCRdb's copy has only in-frame clones and leaves some out. Of approximately 220,000 clones listed, 85% were seen once; the top ten hold over 15%. The sample consisted of PBMCs or T cells enriched from blood (not recorded which). Receptor source: a man aged 40-55 years who had recovered from COVID-19.

V gene TRBV5-6 combines with J gene TRBJ2-7, with 9 bases that match TRBD1. This CDR3 region has 14 residues. V gave up 2 bases and J gave up 3 bases; unmatched junction bases: 3. Germline-derived CDR1 and CDR2 are SGHDT and YYEEEE. The CDR3 DNA reads as TGTGCCAGCAGCTTAGGGACAGGGTTCTACGAGCAGTACTTC. Translation: CASSLGTGFYEQYF.

V is TRBV27 and J is TRBJ2-7, with 10 bases matching TRBD2. The CDR3 contains 15 residues. Germline V gene sequence: CDR1 MNHEY, CDR2 SMNVEV (reference sequence). V lost 4 bases, J lost 0 bases, and 3 bases stayed unmatched. The CDR3 is CASSSAGGDSYEQYF. The CDR3 coding sequence is TGTGCCAGCAGTTCAGCGGGAGGGGACTCCTACGAGCAGTACTTC.

The chain recombines TRBV5-1 with TRBJ2-1, with D unresolved. Germline V gene data show CDR1 as SGHRS and CDR2 as YFSETQ. This CDR3 is built from 16 residues. V dropped 3 bases and J dropped 0 bases, with 13 bases sitting between them. CDR3 sequence: CASSWKTPSSYNEQFF. CDR3 bases: TGCGCCAGCAGCTGGAAGACACCTTCCTCCTACAATGAGCAGTTCTTC.

The chain employs TRBV29-1 and TRBJ2-3; tentative D call: TRBD2 (5 bases). CDR1 and CDR2 (germline): SQVTM, ANQGSEA. CDR3 length equals 14 residues. The germline V and J ends were trimmed by 7 bases and 4 bases, with 18 bases remaining between them. This chain's CDR3 is CSGVRKGSPDTQYF. The CDR3 DNA sequence: TGCAGCGGCGTACGAAAAGGGAGTCCAGATACGCAGTATTTT.

V is TRBV5-1 and J is TRBJ2-1; 10 bases agree with TRBD2. V lost 4 bases, J lost 4 bases, and 5 bases stayed unmatched. This CDR3 contains 15 residues. CDR1 is SGHRS and CDR2 is YFSETQ in the germline V gene. The CDR3 nucleotides read TGCGCCAGCAGCATTGGACTAGCGGAATACAATGAGCAGTTCTTC. Translation: CASSIGLAEYNEQFF.

V gene TRBV19 combines with J gene TRBJ2-1; 12 nucleotides align to TRBD2. CDR1 LNHDA and CDR2 SQIVND come from the germline V gene (reference sequence). The CDR3 has 15 residues. V lost 5 bases to trimming and J lost 5 bases; unmatched junction nucleotides: 4. The CDR3, as DNA: TGTGCCAGTAGTCCCAGGACTAGCGGGAACAATGAGCAGTTCTTC. Translation gives CASSPRTSGNNEQFF.

About this clone itself: A far more abundant clone sits one base away, making this likely a read error. The gene calls are TRBV2 and TRBJ2-1; 9 bases are shared with TRBD2. The CDR3 length is 15 residues. Unmatched junction bases numbered 3, after V lost 2 bases and J lost 4 bases. CDR1 and CDR2 from the germline V gene are SNHLY and FYNNEI. The CDR3 bases are TGTGCCAGCAGTGAAAATAGCGGGAGTTACAATGAGCAGTTCTTC. Residues: CASSENSGSYNEQFF.

This sequence joins TRBV29-1 and TRBJ2-1, with TRBD2 identical over 8 bases. Per the germline V gene, CDR1 is SQVTM and CDR2 is ANQGSEA. V lost 6 bases, J lost 2 bases, and 6 bases stayed unmatched. The CDR3 spans 14 residues. CDR3 DNA: TGCAGCGTGGACGCGGGACTAGCCTACAATGAGCAGTTCTTC. Translating it yields CSVDAGLAYNEQFF.

V is TRBV5-1 and J is TRBJ2-7; tentatively, D is TRBD1 (6 bases). Trimming removed 0 bases at V and 3 bases at J, with 13 bases between. Germline-derived CDR1 and CDR2 are SGHRS and YFSETQ. CDR3 length: 15 residues. The CDR3: CASSLGFRTDYEQYF. The CDR3 nucleotides read TGCGCCAGCAGCTTGGGTTTTAGGACAGACTACGAGCAGTACTTC.

The chain employs TRBV30 and TRBJ2-1, with D possibly being TRBD1 (5 bases). The germline CDR1 and CDR2 sequences are GTSNPN and SVGIG (reference sequence). Trimming shortened V by 6 bases and J by 6 bases, and 12 bases separated the two germline ends. This CDR3 is built from 12 residues. The CDR3 bases are TGTGCCTGTCTAGGGGTGTCCAATGAGCAGTTCTTC. Translated, it gives CACLGVSNEQFF.

The V gene is TRBV6-5, the J gene TRBJ1-2; 7 positions match TRBD1. The germline V gene has CDR1 MNHEY and CDR2 SVGAGI. The CDR3 runs to 12 residues. J was trimmed by 8 bases and V by 8 bases; bases with no gene match: 8. CDR3: CASGRTGYGYTF. Here the CDR3 DNA reads TGTGCCAGCGGAAGGACAGGCTACGGCTACACCTTC.

The chain is built from TRBV19 and TRBJ2-2; TRBD2 aligns across 7 bases. The CDR3 extends over 14 amino acids. With 10 bases clipped from V and 4 bases from J, the junction kept 9 bases outside the gene matches. Germline assignment: CDR1 LNHDA and CDR2 SQIVND (reference sequence). The CDR3 region is CATKAGELTGELFF. The CDR3 nucleotides read TGTGCCACTAAGGCGGGAGAGCTCACCGGGGAGCTGTTTTTT. Full variable domain (remainder filled in from reference TRBV19 and TRBJ2-2): DGGITQSPKYLFRKEGQNVTLSCEQNLNHDAMYWYRQDPGQGLRLIYYSQIVNDFQKGDIAEGYSVSREKKESFPLTVTSAQKNPTAFYLCATKAGELTGELFFGEGSRLTVL.

This chain uses TRBV19 with TRBJ2-3; 7 bases match TRBD2. Germline-derived CDR1 and CDR2 are LNHDA and SQIVND (reference sequence). CDR3 length: 15 amino acids. V dropped 5 bases and J dropped 1; count of bases not matched to a gene: 6. The CDR3 sequence is CASSYSSGRTDTQYF. The CDR3 DNA reads as TGTGCCAGTAGTTATTCTAGCGGACGCACAGATACGCAGTATTTT.

The chain joins TRBV19 to TRBJ2-2, with 8 positions matching TRBD2. The CDR3 loop spans 15 amino acids. V trimming: 6 bases; J trimming: 3 bases; junction bases outside the gene matches: 6. Germline CDR1 and CDR2: LNHDA and SQIVND (reference sequence). This chain's CDR3 is CASRTGGGDTGELFF. CDR3 bases: TGTGCCAGTAGGACGGGAGGGGGAGACACCGGGGAGCTGTTTTTT.

This chain links TRBV25-1 with TRBJ1-5, with a possible D match to TRBD1 (6 bases). Trimming shortened V by 3 bases and J by 7 bases, and 13 bases separated the two germline ends. This CDR3 contains 14 residues. In germline, CDR1 is MGHDK, CDR2 SYGVNS. CDR3 nucleotide sequence: TGTGCCAGCAGTGATTACAGGGCAGGGCAGCCCCAGCATTTT. Its protein is CASSDYRAGQPQHF.

The chain couples TRBV29-1 to TRBJ1-1, with TRBD1 as a possible D gene (6 bases). The V and J ends lost 0 bases and 4 bases respectively, with 15 bases between them. CDR1 and CDR2 (germline): SQVTM, ANQGSEA. The CDR3 spans 15 residues. This chain's CDR3 is CSVEDWGRGGTEAFF. The CDR3 DNA is TGCAGCGTTGAAGATTGGGGCAGGGGCGGCACTGAAGCTTTCTTT.